This is a list of T cell receptor beta chains from one sample in a study of shared clonotypes between healthy human individuals. The repertoire was sequenced with immunoSEQ multiplex PCR; TCRdb's copy has only in-frame clones and lacks some. The repertoire holds approximately 1,000,000 clones, with more than 75% as singletons. Sequenced sample: memory CD4+ T cells from PBMCs. The receptor set was obtained from a man younger than 30 in good health. Some clones in this sample may be carry-over from other donors' samples. Both conserved end residues are part of each CDR3. A D gene is named only where the DNA matches it firmly. The size field is filled for only some rows; it gives once, few, many or a size class.

V: TRBV9
size: NA
D: NA
J: TRBJ2-6
DNA: TGTGCCAGCAGCGTAGAGAGGGCATCTGGGGCCAACGTCCTGACTTTC
CDR3: CASSVERASGANVLTF

V: TRBV9
size: few
D: NA
J: TRBJ2-2
DNA: TGTGCCAGCAGCGTACAGAGCTTCTCAGCGGGGGAGCTGTTTTTT
CDR3: CASSVQSFSAGELFF

V: TRBV2
size: few
D: NA
J: TRBJ1-1
DNA: TGTGCCAGCACATGGGGGGACACTGAAGCTTTCTTT
CDR3: CASTWGDTEAFF

V: TRBV20-1
size: NA
D: NA
J: TRBJ2-1
DNA: TGCAGTGTTCCGTTCAATGAGCAGTTCTTC
CDR3: CSVPFNEQFF

V: TRBV6-5
size: NA
D: TRBD1
J: TRBJ2-7
DNA: TGTGCCAGCAGAACAGGGCAGGGGGCCTACGAGCAGTACTTC
CDR3: CASRTGQGAYEQYF

V: TRBV6-5
size: once
D: TRBD1
J: TRBJ1-1
DNA: TGTGCCAGCAGTGCCGGACAGGGGAACACTGAAGCTTTCTTT
CDR3: CASSAGQGNTEAFF

V: TRBV5-6
size: NA
D: NA
J: TRBJ1-1
DNA: TGTGCCAGCAGCTTGTCCACTGAAGCTTTCTTT
CDR3: CASSLSTEAFF

V: TRBV11-2
size: NA
D: NA
J: TRBJ2-7
DNA: TGTGCCAGCAGCTTAGGAGCTAGCAGCTACGAGCAGTACTTC
CDR3: CASSLGASSYEQYF

V: TRBV14
size: NA
D: NA
J: TRBJ2-7
DNA: TGTGCCAGCAGCCAAGCCACGGGACACTACGAGCAGTACTTC
CDR3: CASSQATGHYEQYF

V: TRBV6-6
size: NA
D: NA
J: TRBJ2-2
DNA: TGTGCCAGCAGTCCCCTAACGGGAGCTTACACCGGGGAGCTGTTTTTT
CDR3: CASSPLTGAYTGELFF

V: TRBV18
size: NA
D: TRBD2
J: TRBJ2-4
DNA: TGTGCCAGCTCACCGGTCGCGGGGGGAGCCAAAAACATTCAGTACTTC
CDR3: CASSPVAGGAKNIQYF

V: TRBV5-6
size: NA
D: TRBD2
J: TRBJ2-1
DNA: TGTGCCAGCCTCCCCAATTCACGGCGGGAGGGCCCAAATGAGCAGTTCTTC
CDR3: CASLPNSRREGPNEQFF

V: TRBV5-4
size: once
D: NA
J: TRBJ2-2
DNA: TGTGCCAGCAGCTTGGTCCCGCACGGAAGTGATCGAACCGGGGAGCTGTTTTTT
CDR3: CASSLVPHGSDRTGELFF

V: TRBV6-1
size: NA
D: NA
J: TRBJ1-1
DNA: TGTGCCAGCACCTGGCAATCGGGATTTGAAGCTTTCTTT
CDR3: CASTWQSGFEAFF

V: TRBV6-5
size: once
D: NA
J: TRBJ1-4
DNA: TGTGCCAGCAAGGTCGGGAGTCTTAATGAAAAACTGTTTTTT
CDR3: CASKVGSLNEKLFF

V: TRBV7-2
size: NA
D: NA
J: TRBJ2-2
DNA: TGTGCCAGCAGCTTAGGGGGACGGAACACCGGGGAGCTGTTTTTT
CDR3: CASSLGGRNTGELFF

V: TRBV28
size: NA
D: TRBD1
J: TRBJ1-1
DNA: TGTGCCAGCACCTTCCGACAGGGAAGGCACACTGAAGCTTTCTTT
CDR3: CASTFRQGRHTEAFF

V: TRBV7-2
size: NA
D: TRBD1
J: TRBJ2-5
DNA: TGTGCCAGCAGCTTATCCCCGACAGGGGGGCAAGAGACCCAGTACTTC
CDR3: CASSLSPTGGQETQYF

V: TRBV28
size: NA
D: NA
J: TRBJ1-3
DNA: TGTGCCAGCAGTTGGAGCCAGTCAGGAAACACCATATATTTT
CDR3: CASSWSQSGNTIYF

V: TRBV2
size: once
D: NA
J: TRBJ2-1
DNA: TGTGCCAGCAGCCCCGGGATCTACAATGAGCAGTTCTTC
CDR3: CASSPGIYNEQFF

V: TRBV28
size: NA
D: TRBD2
J: TRBJ2-6
DNA: TGTGCCAGCAGCTCTGGACTAGCGGGAGCCGGGGCCAACGTCCTGACTTTC
CDR3: CASSSGLAGAGANVLTF

V: TRBV6-5
size: NA
D: NA
J: TRBJ2-7
DNA: TGTGCCAGCAGCGTAGGCTCCTACGAGCAGTACTTC
CDR3: CASSVGSYEQYF

V: TRBV29-1
size: many
D: TRBD2
J: TRBJ2-5
DNA: TGCAGCGCGGCTGGGCAGCCCGGGGGGGAGACCCAGTACTTC
CDR3: CSAAGQPGGETQYF

V: TRBV6-6
size: NA
D: NA
J: TRBJ2-1
DNA: TGTGCCAGCAGGAGGGACGGCTCCTACAATGAGCAGTTCTTC
CDR3: CASRRDGSYNEQFF

V: TRBV28
size: NA
D: TRBD2
J: TRBJ2-1
DNA: TGTGCCAGCTACCCGAGGAGGCTAGCGGGCAGACCGTTCTTC
CDR3: CASYPRRLAGRPFF

V: TRBV18
size: NA
D: NA
J: TRBJ2-7
DNA: TGTGCCAGCTCACCACGCCTACAGGACAGCGAGCAGTACTTC
CDR3: CASSPRLQDSEQYF

V: TRBV7-9
size: NA
D: TRBD1
J: TRBJ2-6
DNA: TGTGCCAGCAGACCCCGGGACAGACAATCCTTCTCTGGGGCCAACGTCCTGACTTTC
CDR3: CASRPRDRQSFSGANVLTF

V: TRBV15
size: NA
D: NA
J: TRBJ1-1
DNA: TGTGCCACCAGCCCCCGGGGGGGACAAGACACTGAAGCTTTCTTT
CDR3: CATSPRGGQDTEAFF

V: TRBV28
size: NA
D: NA
J: TRBJ1-5
DNA: TGTGCCAGCAGTTTACGGGACGGATTCAATCAGCCCCAGCATTTT
CDR3: CASSLRDGFNQPQHF

V: TRBV28
size: few
D: NA
J: TRBJ1-6
DNA: TGTGCCAGCAGTGGAGCAGGGAACTATAATTCACCCCTCCACTTT
CDR3: CASSGAGNYNSPLHF

V: TRBV25-1
size: few
D: NA
J: TRBJ2-2
DNA: TGTGCCAGCAGTCTGCAGGGGAGCACCGGGGAGCTGTTTTTT
CDR3: CASSLQGSTGELFF

V: TRBV27
size: NA
D: NA
J: TRBJ2-1
DNA: TGTGCCAGCAGTTTGCTGGGTATCTCCTACAATGAGCAGTTCTTC
CDR3: CASSLLGISYNEQFF

V: TRBV7-6
size: NA
D: NA
J: TRBJ2-1
DNA: TGTGCCAGCAGCTCCAAGACGACCCCCTACAATGAGCAGTTCTTC
CDR3: CASSSKTTPYNEQFF

V: TRBV28
size: NA
D: NA
J: TRBJ2-1
DNA: TGTGCCAGCAGTTCCGGGACACTTTCCTACAATGAGCAGTTCTTC
CDR3: CASSSGTLSYNEQFF

V: TRBV11-2
size: once
D: TRBD1
J: TRBJ1-2
DNA: TGTGCCAGCAGCTTACCCTACAGGGGCCCTAACTATGGCTACACCTTC
CDR3: CASSLPYRGPNYGYTF

V: TRBV6-5
size: many
D: NA
J: TRBJ2-7
DNA: TGTGCCAGCAGCCGCAACCCGACAGAGCTCTACGAGCAGTACTTC
CDR3: CASSRNPTELYEQYF

V: TRBV7-2
size: NA
D: NA
J: TRBJ2-2
DNA: TGTGCCAGCACCGCTTATATCCGGAACACCGGGGAGCTGTTTTTT
CDR3: CASTAYIRNTGELFF

V: TRBV7-9
size: NA
D: TRBD1
J: TRBJ2-5
DNA: TGTGCCAGCAGCTTAACAGGGGTTACCCAGTACTTC
CDR3: CASSLTGVTQYF

V: TRBV5-1
size: NA
D: NA
J: TRBJ1-2
DNA: TGCGCCAGCAGCCCGGCCGGGGGAGGATATGGCTACACCTTC
CDR3: CASSPAGGGYGYTF

V: TRBV5-1
size: NA
D: NA
J: TRBJ2-7
DNA: TGCGCCAGCAGCTTGGGGGCAGTTCCATTAACCTCCTACGAGCAGTACTTC
CDR3: CASSLGAVPLTSYEQYF

V: TRBV7-9
size: NA
D: NA
J: TRBJ1-2
DNA: TGTGCCAGCAGCTTTCGGGGCGGCGGCTACACCTTC
CDR3: CASSFRGGGYTF

V: TRBV5-1
size: NA
D: NA
J: TRBJ1-4
DNA: TGCGCCAGCAGCCCCGCGTTCGAAGAAAAACTGTTTTTT
CDR3: CASSPAFEEKLFF

V: TRBV2
size: NA
D: TRBD1
J: TRBJ1-2
DNA: TGTGCCAGCAGTGACATTCCGGGACAGTCGGGCCACTATGGCTACACCTTC
CDR3: CASSDIPGQSGHYGYTF

V: TRBV9
size: NA
D: NA
J: TRBJ2-7
DNA: TGTGCCAGCAGCGTGGCGACAGGCTACGAGCAGTACTTC
CDR3: CASSVATGYEQYF

V: TRBV30
size: NA
D: NA
J: TRBJ2-7
DNA: TGTGCCTGGAGTGAATGGGCAGGGGACGAGCAGTACTTC
CDR3: CAWSEWAGDEQYF